Detailed here is one T cell receptor beta chain. Its antigen is as yet unknown. This entry is derived from a study of cytomegalovirus exposure and HLA in healthy donors. Whole-study results and caveats: The study listed some 160 cytomegalovirus-associated TCR beta chains. Rare TCR sequences predominated, though certain public TCRs were found in many donors.

From the 120-subject validation cohort, which was separate from the roughly 670-subject first cohort, the donors were drawn. CDR3 length: 16 residues. V shed 5 bases and J 1 base; nucleotides not matched to a gene: 10. Per the germline V gene, CDR1 is SGHNT and CDR2 is YENEEA. The table came from immunoSEQ multiplex PCR; TCRdb's copy has only in-frame clones and leaves some out. The data contain some 260,000 clones, roughly 88% of them seen just once; the ten biggest clones take up 3.1%. The sequence came from a woman aged 25 to 45 in good health and CMV-seronegative. Material for sequencing was PBMCs. The gene calls are TRBV11-3 and TRBJ2-7, with 8 positions matching TRBD1. The CDR3 coding sequence is TGTGCCAGCAGCCCCGGTTTTCGGACAGGGTCCTACGAGCAGTACTTC. Translating gives CASSPGFRTGSYEQYF.